Each of the 10 T cell receptor beta chains below was sequenced from the same sample in a study of T-cell memory formation after mild COVID-19. TCRdb reprocessed the 5' RACE reads with MiXCR, giving one entry per CDR3 protein. The sample includes 450,000 or so distinct CDR3 sequences, about 23% of them seen just once. Material: PBMCs or a T cell subset sorted from them (not recorded which). The origin of the receptors is an adult woman who had mild COVID-19 (a few samples of this study predate the infection). Cell type and time point are not known.

CDR3 sequence reads: CSVGGQGTDTQYF. The CDR3 DNA reads TGCAGCGTTGGGGGACAGGGCACAGATACGCAGTATTTT. The chain is built from TRBV29-1 and TRBJ2-3, with 8 nucleotides matching TRBD1. J lost 1 base, V lost 4 bases, and 1 base had no gene match. The CDR3 extends over 13 amino acids. The germline V gene has CDR1 SQVTM and CDR2 ANQGSEA.

This chain uses TRBV7-9 with TRBJ1-4; D remains ambiguous. Germline V lookup: CDR1 SEHNR, CDR2 FQNEAQ (reference sequence). V lost 2 bases and J lost 5, with 12 bases in between. The CDR3 length is 15 residues. CDR3 region: CASSLTLRWNEKLFF. CDR3 bases: TGTGCCAGCAGCTTAACATTGAGGTGGAATGAAAAACTGTTTTTT.

DNA of the CDR3: TGTGCCAGCAGTTACACCTCAGGGGGCGCTTTCTCTGGGGAGCTGTTTTTT. Amino acids: CASSYTSGGAFSGELFF. The chain has TRBV6-5 and TRBJ2-2; 8 bases map to TRBD1. Germline values: CDR1 MNHEY, CDR2 SVGAGI. Trimming took 2 bases from V and 8 from J; bases not matched to a gene: 13. CDR3 length equals 17 residues.

This clonotype appeared a few times. V gene TRBV4-1 combines with J gene TRBJ2-1, with 7 bases lining up with TRBD2. The CDR3 has 17 amino acids. CDR1 is MGHRA and CDR2 is YSYEKL in the germline V gene. V dropped 4 bases and J dropped 0; count of bases not matched to a gene: 9. CDR3 sequence: CASSRAGLVYSYNEQFF. The DNA of the CDR3 is TGCGCCAGCAGCCGAGCGGGACTTGTCTACTCCTACAATGAGCAGTTCTTC.

The chain uses TRBV11-2 and TRBJ2-1, with D unclear. Trimming took 2 bases from V and 5 from J, leaving 7 bases between them. In germline, CDR1 is SGHAT, CDR2 FQNNGV. CDR3 length: 13 residues. Here the CDR3 reads CASSLLSNNEQFF. The CDR3, as DNA: TGTGCCAGCAGCTTACTCTCTAACAATGAGCAGTTCTTC.

V gene TRBV5-1 combines with J gene TRBJ2-5; TRBD2 might be the D (5 bases). The CDR3 covers 13 residues. CDR1 and CDR2 (germline): SGHRS, YFSETQ. V was pared by 1 base and J by 5 bases, with 9 bases between. The chain's CDR3 is CASSLPPGETQYF. The CDR3 nucleotides are TGCGCCAGCAGCTTGCCGCCGGGGGAGACCCAGTACTTC. Combining the CDR3 with reference TRBV5-1 and TRBJ2-5 gives the whole variable domain KAGVTQTPRYLIKTRGQQVTLSCSPISGHRSVSWYQQTPGQGLQFLFEYFSETQRNKGNFPGRFSGRQFSNSRSEMNVSTLELGDSALYLCASSLPPGETQYFGPGTRLLVL.

This clonotype was counted a few times. The chain employs TRBV10-3 and TRBJ2-7, with TRBD1 identical over 10 bases. V shed 7 bases and J 0 bases; nucleotides not matched to a gene: 6. CDR1 ENHRY and CDR2 SYGVKD come from the germline V gene. The CDR3 runs to 15 residues. CDR3 bases: TGTGCCATCAAATCGGACAGGGGGGCCTCCTACGAGCAGTACTTC. Amino acid sequence: CAIKSDRGASYEQYF.

In its sample, this clonotype was seen a few times. V gene TRBV7-9 combines with J gene TRBJ1-2; 7 bases map to TRBD1. Germline assignment: CDR1 SEHNR and CDR2 FQNEAQ (reference sequence). This CDR3 region has 16 residues. V shed 0 bases, J shed 7 bases, and the junction held 11 bases outside the gene matches. The CDR3 loop reads CASSLAGQVTRGGYTF. CDR3 DNA: TGTGCCAGCAGCTTAGCTGGACAGGTTACACGGGGTGGCTACACCTTC. The entire variable domain, with the rest obtained from reference TRBV7-9 and TRBJ1-2, is as follows: DTGVSQNPRHKITKRGQNVTFRCDPISEHNRLYWYRQTLGQGPEFLTYFQNEAQLEKSRLLSDRFSAERPKGSFSTLEIQRTEQGDSAMYLCASSLAGQVTRGGYTFGSGTRLTVV.

The chain has TRBV12-3 or TRBV12-4 and TRBJ2-1, with D perhaps matching TRBD1 (5 bases). Deletions cut 6 bases from V and 4 bases from J, with 19 bases between. CDR3 length: 16 amino acids. In nucleotides, the CDR3 is TGTGCCAGCAGCCCCGTTTTGGGGCCTGCTTACAATGAGCAGTTCTTC. It is translated as CASSPVLGPAYNEQFF.

A few counts support this clonotype. CDR3 sequence reads: CSAEGDRGYNEQFF. As DNA, the CDR3 is TGCAGCGCCGAAGGGGACAGGGGCTACAATGAGCAGTTCTTC. The chain is built from TRBV29-1 and TRBJ2-1; 10 positions agree with TRBD1. Germline trimming cut 7 bases from V and 3 bases from J; bases unmatched to any gene: 6. Germline V lookup: CDR1 SQVTM, CDR2 ANQGSEA. CDR3 length equals 14 residues.